Following are 21 T cell receptor beta chains from one sample sequenced in a study of cytomegalovirus exposure and HLA in healthy donors. Use of 60 Vbeta and 13 Jbeta primers characterized the PCR. TCRdb's table, derived via immunoSEQ multiplex PCR, lists solely in-frame clones and lacks some. The sample lists approximately 190,000 clones; roughly 85% were seen once. The sequenced material came from PBMCs. The origin of the receptors is a woman between 18 and 29 years old in good health and CMV-seronegative.

V gene TRBV6-5 combines with J gene TRBJ1-1, with D perhaps TRBD1 (6 bases). The ends were cut back, 7 bases at V and 3 bases at J, with 18 bases in the middle. CDR1 and CDR2 from the germline V gene are MNHEY and SVGAGI. The CDR3 consists of 15 residues. The DNA of the CDR3 is TGTGCCAGCACCCTCGGGCTGGGGGCGGACACTGAAGCTTTCTTT. Translation gives CASTLGLGADTEAFF.

V and J are TRBV7-6 and TRBJ2-1; TRBD1 aligns across 10 bases. The CDR3 is made up of 16 amino acids. V lost 1 base to trimming and J lost 5 bases; unmatched junction nucleotides: 5. Germline loops: CDR1 SGHVS, CDR2 FNYEAQ. Written as DNA, the CDR3 is TGTGCCAGCAGCTTAGAAGACAGGGGGCCTAACAATGAGCAGTTCTTC. Translation: CASSLEDRGPNNEQFF.

As to this clone: Other nucleotide sequences from this sample produce the same CDR3. In DNA, the CDR3 is TGCGCCAGCAGCCCTTCCGGAGGGAACACTGAAGCTTTCTTT. It yields the protein CASSPSGGNTEAFF. V and J are TRBV5-1 and TRBJ1-1; no clear D. V gave up 4 bases and J gave up 1 base, with 11 bases separating them. The CDR3 totals 14 residues. Germline values: CDR1 SGHRS, CDR2 YFSETQ.

The chain carries TRBV4-3 and TRBJ1-6; D gene uncertain. Trimming cost V 0 bases and J 0 bases, with 15 bases left between them. The CDR3 length is 19 residues. Germline CDR1 and CDR2: LGHNA and YSLEER. The CDR3 loop is CASSQDHKSGSSYNSPLHF. The CDR3 DNA reads as TGCGCCAGCAGCCAAGACCACAAGTCGGGGAGCTCCTATAATTCACCCCTCCACTTT.

This clone was observed a single time. In the same sample, other DNA sequences code for this CDR3. This chain uses TRBV30 with TRBJ1-2; weak D call: TRBD1 (5 bases). Looked up from germline, CDR1 is GTSNPN and CDR2 is SVGIG (reference sequence). V lost 2 bases, J lost 1 base, and 11 bases lay in between. The CDR3 has 14 amino acids. The CDR3 coding sequence is TGTGCCTGGAGTCCGGGCCAGGGTAACTATGGCTACACCTTC. Protein product: CAWSPGQGNYGYTF.

The rearrangement uses TRBV7-6 and TRBJ2-7; D might be TRBD1 (5 bases). CDR3 length: 13 amino acids. Trimming removed 4 bases at V and 3 bases at J, with 10 bases between. The germline V gene encodes CDR1 SGHVS and CDR2 FNYEAQ. Here the CDR3 reads CASSSNQGYEQYF. Written as DNA, the CDR3 is TGTGCCAGCAGCTCAAACCAGGGCTACGAGCAGTACTTC.

This clone showed up just once. The chain uses TRBV7-2 and TRBJ1-5, with D perhaps matching TRBD1 (6 bases). CDR1 and CDR2 from the germline V gene are SGHTA and FQGNSA. The V end lost 5 bases, the J end lost 7 bases, and 21 bases lay between the germline ends. This CDR3 comprises 16 residues. The DNA of the CDR3 is TGTGCCAGCAGCCCGGGCAGGGCGGGGGGGGGCCAGCCCCAGCATTTT. Protein: CASSPGRAGGGQPQHF.

CDR3 protein: CSVEGTGLEELGAFF. The CDR3 nucleotides are TGCAGCGTTGAAGGTACAGGGTTAGAGGAGTTAGGGGCTTTCTTT. V usage is TRBV29-1 and J usage is TRBJ1-1; D might be TRBD1 (6 bases). The CDR3 extends over 15 amino acids. V shed 1 base and J shed 11 bases, with 23 bases lying between them. CDR1 SQVTM and CDR2 ANQGSEA come from the germline V gene.

There are a few counts of this clone. The chain recombines TRBV5-1 with TRBJ2-5; a weak D match, TRBD2 (5 bases). The V gene's germline CDR1 is SGHRS and CDR2 YFSETQ. This CDR3 comprises 15 residues. V lost 0 bases and J lost 3, with 12 bases in between. Here the CDR3 reads CASSLVGLSEETQYF. CDR3 DNA: TGCGCCAGCAGCTTGGTAGGACTTTCGGAAGAGACCCAGTACTTC.

This chain connects TRBV28 to TRBJ1-4; D call uncertain. Germline assignment: CDR1 MDHEN and CDR2 SYDVKM. The CDR3 loop spans 15 amino acids. The ends were cut back, 3 bases at V and 8 bases at J, with 16 bases in the middle. CDR3 DNA sequence: TGTGCCAGCAGTTTGGGAGGCGTCTTGGGGGAAAAACTGTTTTTT. This codes for CASSLGGVLGEKLFF.

This clone was seen a handful of times. The V and J genes are TRBV5-1 and TRBJ1-4; possible D gene TRBD1, 6 bases. Germline values: CDR1 SGHRS, CDR2 YFSETQ. The CDR3 is made up of 14 amino acids. Trimming pared 4 bases from V and 7 bases from J, leaving 14 bases between. In DNA, the CDR3 is TGCGCCAGCAGCCTGTCGGGGGGCGTTGAAAAACTGTTTTTT. Its translation is CASSLSGGVEKLFF.

The chain joins TRBV15 to TRBJ2-5; 14 positions agree with TRBD2. CDR1 and CDR2 from the germline V gene are LNHNV and YYDKDF (reference sequence). The V gene end was trimmed by 4 bases and the J gene end by 4 bases; junction bases not matched to a gene: 2. This CDR3 has 15 residues. CDR3 nucleotides: TGTGCCACCAGCATGACTAGCGGGAGGGCAGAGACCCAGTACTTC. Encoded protein: CATSMTSGRAETQYF.

The V gene is TRBV6-5, the J gene TRBJ2-1; 8 positions match TRBD1. Germline CDR1 and CDR2: MNHEY and SVGAGI. CDR3 length: 16 residues. J was trimmed by 3 bases and V by 0 bases; bases with no gene match: 4. CDR3 loop: CASSYSGTGDYNEQFF. The CDR3, as DNA: TGTGCCAGCAGTTACTCCGGGACAGGAGACTACAATGAGCAGTTCTTC.

This chain uses TRBV5-6 with TRBJ2-5; TRBD1 agrees at 7 bases. This CDR3 region has 14 residues. Germline CDR1 reads SGHDT; CDR2 reads YYEEEE. V lost 4 bases to trimming and J lost 2 bases; unmatched junction nucleotides: 5. The CDR3 region has the DNA TGTGCCAGCAGCCCAAAGGGACAGCAAGAGACCCAGTACTTC. As protein: CASSPKGQQETQYF.

The DNA of the CDR3 is TGTGCCAGCAGTTTACAGGGCCTCAAAAACATTCAGTACTTC. This encodes CASSLQGLKNIQYF. This rearrangement joins TRBV28 to TRBJ2-4, with D maybe TRBD1 (5 bases). Trimming removed 2 bases at V and 3 bases at J, with 8 bases between. There are 14 residues in the CDR3. Germline V gene lookup returns CDR1 MDHEN and CDR2 SYDVKM.

The V and J genes are TRBV28 and TRBJ1-5; D is unresolved. There are 16 residues in the CDR3. Germline loops: CDR1 MDHEN, CDR2 SYDVKM. V was cut by 2 bases and J by 0 bases, with 11 bases left in between. The CDR3 region has the DNA TGTGCCAGCAGTTTAGTCGGACTCAATAGCAATCAGCCCCAGCATTTT. This encodes CASSLVGLNSNQPQHF.

The rearrangement joins TRBV20-1 to TRBJ2-7; the D is unclear. V was pared by 8 bases and J by 4 bases, with 6 bases between. The CDR3 runs 9 residues. The V gene's germline CDR1 is DFQATT and CDR2 SNEGSKA (reference sequence). Written as DNA, the CDR3 is TGCAGTCTAGGATACGAGCAGTACTTC. This translates into CSLGYEQYF.

The genes are TRBV10-2 and TRBJ2-3; D perhaps matches TRBD2 (5 bases). This CDR3 has 15 amino acids. Germline CDR1 is WSHSY and CDR2 is SAAADI. The V end was cut by 5 bases, the J end by 5 bases, with 17 bases between. CDR3 loop: CASSFVSALGDTQYF. The DNA of the CDR3 is TGCGCCAGCAGTTTCGTTAGCGCCTTGGGAGATACGCAGTATTTT.

The rearrangement uses TRBV10-1 and TRBJ2-2; TRBD2 agrees at 13 bases. Per germline, CDR1 WNHNN and CDR2 SYGVQD (reference sequence). The CDR3 spans 17 residues. V gave up 6 bases and J gave up 3 bases; unmatched junction bases: 7. CDR3: CASRPGTSGIYTGELFF. CDR3 in DNA: TGCGCCAGCAGGCCCGGGACTAGCGGGATATACACCGGGGAGCTGTTTTTT.

This chain uses TRBV18 with TRBJ1-5, with 8 nucleotides matching TRBD1. V trimming: 2 bases; J trimming: 6 bases; junction bases outside the gene matches: 3. In germline, CDR1 is KGHSH, CDR2 LQKENI. The CDR3 contains 14 residues. CDR3 amino acids: CASSPDRGVQPQHF. The CDR3 region has the DNA TGTGCCAGCTCACCAGACAGGGGCGTTCAGCCCCAGCATTTT.

This clone was recorded a few times. The V gene is TRBV4-1, the J gene TRBJ1-5; 11 positions agree with TRBD1. Germline lookup yields CDR1 MGHRA and CDR2 YSYEKL. The V gene end was trimmed by 4 bases and the J gene end by 3 bases; junction bases not matched to a gene: 5. This CDR3 spans 16 amino acids. Written as DNA, the CDR3 is TGCGCCAGCAGCCCGATGGGACAGGGGGACAATCAGCCCCAGCATTTT. Its translation is CASSPMGQGDNQPQHF.